This TCR beta chain was sequenced for a study of brain T cells in children with intractable seizures. In regard to this clone: Its antigen is still unknown.

Regarding the study as a whole: Viral specificity was inferred only from CDR3 similarity; HCMV serostatus was unknown. Pre-surgery blood may have been undersampled, hiding some clones.

Time point denoted: blood from clinic visit 5 months post-surgery; TSC patient then seizure free. Sequencing was limited to surgery cases with top T cell transcript signatures in brain tissue. Patients received at least one anti-epileptic drug before surgery. The data were produced by immunoSEQ multiplex PCR, yet TCRdb's version contains in-frame clones alone and is incomplete. The sample holds about 340,000 clones, about 93% seen once. The TCR originated in a boy less than two years old with tuberous sclerosis and intractable seizures. The sequenced sample was peripheral blood, obtained about 5 months after surgery.

The CDR3 region has the DNA TGCGCCAGCAGCTTGTACAGACAGGGGTATGGCTACACCTTC. Translation: CASSLYRQGYGYTF. V gene TRBV5-1 combines with J gene TRBJ1-2; 8 bases are shared with TRBD1. Unmatched junction bases numbered 4, after V lost 1 base and J lost 5 bases. Germline V gives CDR1 SGHRS, CDR2 YFSETQ. The CDR3 is 14 amino acids.